This paragraph covers one T cell receptor (beta chain) sequence. The same CDR3 arises from other DNA sequences in this sample as well. The data were taken from a study of cytomegalovirus exposure and HLA in healthy donors. V dropped 4 bases and J dropped 5 bases, with 5 bases sitting between them. The germline V gene encodes CDR1 ENHRY and CDR2 SYGVKD. CDR3 size: 12 residues. PCR primers comprised 60 Vbeta and 13 Jbeta primers. Using immunoSEQ multiplex PCR, the repertoire was profiled, and TCRdb retains in-frame clones only, with some absent. The data show roughly 190,000 clones, over 60% seen once. The TCR sequence derives from a woman under 40 in good health and CMV-seropositive. The V call is TRBV10-3, the J call TRBJ1-4; D not resolved. Sequencing was done on a sample of PBMCs. The CDR3 region is CAISGGNEKLFF. DNA of the CDR3: TGTGCCATCAGTGGAGGGAATGAAAAACTGTTTTTT.